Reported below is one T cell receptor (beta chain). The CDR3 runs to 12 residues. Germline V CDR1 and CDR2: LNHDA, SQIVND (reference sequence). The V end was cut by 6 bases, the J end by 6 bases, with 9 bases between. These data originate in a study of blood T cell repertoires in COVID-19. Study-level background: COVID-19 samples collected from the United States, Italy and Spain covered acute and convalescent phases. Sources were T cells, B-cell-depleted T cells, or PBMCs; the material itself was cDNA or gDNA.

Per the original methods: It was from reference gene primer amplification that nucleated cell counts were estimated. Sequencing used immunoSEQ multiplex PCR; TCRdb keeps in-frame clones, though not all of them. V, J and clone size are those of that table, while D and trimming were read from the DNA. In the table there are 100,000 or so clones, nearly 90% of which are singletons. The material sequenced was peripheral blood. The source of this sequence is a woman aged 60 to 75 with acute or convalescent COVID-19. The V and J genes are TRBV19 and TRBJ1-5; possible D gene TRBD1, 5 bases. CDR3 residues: CASRGGGQPQHF. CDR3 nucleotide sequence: TGTGCCAGTAGGGGGGGAGGTCAGCCCCAGCATTTT.